This T cell receptor (beta chain) was sequenced for a study of OX40 agonist ivuxolimab in advanced cancers. Study overall: Dose-escalation patients suffered from hepatocellular carcinoma, melanoma, renal cell or head and neck cancer.

V was pared by 0 bases and J by 0 bases, with 7 bases between. Germline CDR1 and CDR2: SGHRS and YFSETQ. The CDR3 spans 15 residues. Assay: immunoSEQ multiplex PCR; the TCRdb copy retains only in-frame clones and omits some. The sample includes tens of thousands of clones, roughly 86% seen only once; the top ten take approximately 0.76%. The sequenced sample was CD4+ or CD8+ T cells sorted from blood, obtained in a trial of the OX40 agonist ivuxolimab. The chain links TRBV5-1 to TRBJ2-1; D is perhaps TRBD1 or TRBD2 (5 bases each). The receptor was derived from an adult with an advanced solid tumor such as melanoma, head and neck, liver or kidney cancer. CDR3 residues: CASSLGDRSYNEQFF. The CDR3 DNA reads as TGCGCCAGCAGCTTGGGGGACCGCTCCTACAATGAGCAGTTCTTC. The variable domain in full, with the rest retrieved from reference TRBV5-1 and TRBJ2-1, is KAGVTQTPRYLIKTRGQQVTLSCSPISGHRSVSWYQQTPGQGLQFLFEYFSETQRNKGNFPGRFSGRQFSNSRSEMNVSTLELGDSALYLCASSLGDRSYNEQFFGPGTRLTVL.